The clone carrying this TCR beta chain has a count of ten or more. The antigen is not known. These data are taken from a study of T-cell memory formation after mild COVID-19. The wider study: Largely, the TCR clusters proved donor specific.

TCRdb re-analysed the 5' RACE reads in MiXCR, keeping a single row per CDR3 protein. The table shows approximately 300,000 distinct CDR3 sequences, with less than 20% occurring only once. Germline V lookup: CDR1 SNHLY, CDR2 FYNNEI. Losses at the gene ends were 0 bases for V and 4 bases for J; bases not matched to a gene: 0. This CDR3 has 15 residues. Overall study findings and caveats: The study found balanced CD4/CD8 in clones contracting day 15 to 85 and a CD4+ lean in later expanders. Unconfirmed was the SARS-CoV-2 specificity of second-wave clones that peaked on day 37.

The chain joins TRBV2 to TRBJ2-3, with TRBD2 identical over 11 bases. The specimen sequenced was PBMCs or a T cell subset sorted from them (not recorded which). The receptor comes from a man aged 18 to 29 who had mild COVID-19 (a few samples of this study predate the infection). Cell type and time point are not known. CDR3: CASSEATSGADTQYF. Here the CDR3 DNA reads TGTGCCAGCAGTGAAGCGACTAGCGGGGCAGATACGCAGTATTTT.